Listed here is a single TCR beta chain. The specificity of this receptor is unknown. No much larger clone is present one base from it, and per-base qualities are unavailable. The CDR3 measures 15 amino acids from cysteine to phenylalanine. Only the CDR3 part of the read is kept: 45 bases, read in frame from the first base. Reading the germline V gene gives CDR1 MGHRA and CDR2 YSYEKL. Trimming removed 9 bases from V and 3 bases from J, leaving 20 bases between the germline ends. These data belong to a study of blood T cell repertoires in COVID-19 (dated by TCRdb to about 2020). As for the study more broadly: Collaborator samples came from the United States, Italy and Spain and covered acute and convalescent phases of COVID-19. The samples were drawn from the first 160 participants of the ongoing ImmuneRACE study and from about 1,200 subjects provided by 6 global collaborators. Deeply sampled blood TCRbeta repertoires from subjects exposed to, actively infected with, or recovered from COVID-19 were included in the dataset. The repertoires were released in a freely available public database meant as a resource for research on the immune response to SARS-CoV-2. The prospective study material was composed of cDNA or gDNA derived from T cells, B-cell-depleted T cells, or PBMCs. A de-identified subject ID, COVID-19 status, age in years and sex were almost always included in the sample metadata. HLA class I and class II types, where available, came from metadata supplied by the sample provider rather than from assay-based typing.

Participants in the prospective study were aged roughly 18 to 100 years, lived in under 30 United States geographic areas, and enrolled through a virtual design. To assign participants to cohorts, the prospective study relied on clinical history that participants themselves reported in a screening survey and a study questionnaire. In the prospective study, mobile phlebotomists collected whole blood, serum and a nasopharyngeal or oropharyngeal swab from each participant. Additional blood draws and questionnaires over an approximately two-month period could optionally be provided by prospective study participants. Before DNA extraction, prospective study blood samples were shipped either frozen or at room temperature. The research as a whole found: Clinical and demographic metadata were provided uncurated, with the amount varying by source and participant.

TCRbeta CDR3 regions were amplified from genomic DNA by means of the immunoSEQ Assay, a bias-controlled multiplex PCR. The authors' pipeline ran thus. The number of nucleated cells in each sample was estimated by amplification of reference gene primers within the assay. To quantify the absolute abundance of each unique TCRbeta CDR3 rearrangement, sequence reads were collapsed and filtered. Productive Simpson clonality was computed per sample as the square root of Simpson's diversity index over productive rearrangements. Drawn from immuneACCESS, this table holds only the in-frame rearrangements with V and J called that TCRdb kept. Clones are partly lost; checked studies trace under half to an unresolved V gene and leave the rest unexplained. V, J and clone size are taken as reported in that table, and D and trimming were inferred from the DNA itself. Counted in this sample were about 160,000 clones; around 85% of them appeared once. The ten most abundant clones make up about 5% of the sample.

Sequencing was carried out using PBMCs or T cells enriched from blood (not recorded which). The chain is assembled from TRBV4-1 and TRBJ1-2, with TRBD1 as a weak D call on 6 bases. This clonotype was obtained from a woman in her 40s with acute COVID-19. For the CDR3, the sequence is CASGGGSSLHYGYTF. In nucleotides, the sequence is TGCGCCAGTGGCGGGGGCTCCAGCCTTCACTATGGCTACACCTTC.